The clone carrying this T cell receptor beta chain has more than one count but fewer than ten. What it recognizes is unknown. This sample stems from a study of T cells after yellow fever vaccination. The overall study: SMART-Seq v4 Ultra Low Input served to prepare low-cell-number fractions.

The V gene lost 5 bases and the J gene lost 8 bases, with 15 bases spanning the gap. This CDR3 has 13 amino acids. Germline assignment: CDR1 SGHTA and CDR2 FQGTGA. Study observations and caveats: Among primary-vaccination clones, most reappeared after the booster, at about 95% for CD4 and about 90% for CD8. Abundant clonotypes (contaminants from the bulk population) could be present in FACS-sorted repertoires.

The study made its TCR cDNA through 5'RACE template switching. That step introduced a universal primer site along with UMIs. TCRdb used MiXCR to reprocess the 5' RACE reads, holding one entry per CDR3 protein. The sample yields around 320,000 distinct CDR3 sequences, 8.7% seen once. The clonotype was recovered from a man aged 18 to 29 who received the YFV17D yellow fever vaccine. This chain links TRBV7-3 with TRBJ1-1; D unresolved. The sequenced sample was CD4+ T cells sorted from PBMCs, obtained 5 days after the yellow fever booster vaccination. DNA of the CDR3: TGTGCCAGCAGCCCCGGGTCCCGGCCCGAAGCTTTCTTT. The encoded protein is CASSPGSRPEAFF.